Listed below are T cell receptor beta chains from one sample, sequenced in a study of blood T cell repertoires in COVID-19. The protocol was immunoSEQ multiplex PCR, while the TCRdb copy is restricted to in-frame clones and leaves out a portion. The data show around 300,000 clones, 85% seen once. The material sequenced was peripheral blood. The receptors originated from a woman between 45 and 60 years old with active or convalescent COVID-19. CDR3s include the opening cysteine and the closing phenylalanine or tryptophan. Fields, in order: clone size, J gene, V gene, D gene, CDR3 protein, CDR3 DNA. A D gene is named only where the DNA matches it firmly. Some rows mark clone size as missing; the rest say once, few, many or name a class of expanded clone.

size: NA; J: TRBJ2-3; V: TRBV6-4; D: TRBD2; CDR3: CASSYSGRGTDTQYF; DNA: TGTGCCAGCAGCTACAGCGGGAGGGGCACAGATACGCAGTATTTT
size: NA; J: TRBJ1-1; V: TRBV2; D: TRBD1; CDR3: CASSWTGNTEAFF; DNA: TGTGCCAGCAGCTGGACAGGGAACACTGAAGCTTTCTTT
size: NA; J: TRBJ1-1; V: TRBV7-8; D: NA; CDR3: CASAGFMNTEAFF; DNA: TGTGCCAGCGCAGGATTCATGAACACTGAAGCTTTCTTT
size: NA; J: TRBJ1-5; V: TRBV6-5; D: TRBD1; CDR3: CATSDRGAQPQHF; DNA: TGTGCCACTTCGGACAGGGGAGCTCAGCCCCAGCATTTT
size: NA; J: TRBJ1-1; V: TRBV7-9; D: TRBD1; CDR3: CASSLSGQVNTEAFF; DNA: TGTGCCAGCAGCTTATCGGGACAGGTGAACACTGAAGCTTTCTTT
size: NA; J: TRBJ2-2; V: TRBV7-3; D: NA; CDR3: CASSVGAGELFF; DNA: TGTGCCAGCAGCGTTGGAGCCGGGGAGCTGTTTTTT
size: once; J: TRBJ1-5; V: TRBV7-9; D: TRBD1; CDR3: CASSLGRDRDQPQHF; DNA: TGTGCCAGCAGCTTAGGCCGGGACAGGGATCAGCCCCAGCATTTT
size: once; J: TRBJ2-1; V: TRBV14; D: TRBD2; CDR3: CASSQGLAGRRSSYNEQFF; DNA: TGTGCCAGCAGCCAGGGACTAGCGGGTAGGAGGAGCTCCTACAATGAGCAGTTCTTC
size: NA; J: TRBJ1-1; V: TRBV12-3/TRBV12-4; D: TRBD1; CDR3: CASSLGTGAEAFF; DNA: TGTGCCAGCAGTTTAGGGACAGGGGCTGAAGCTTTCTTT
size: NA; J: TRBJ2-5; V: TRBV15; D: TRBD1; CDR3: CATSRGGTVDQETQYF; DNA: TGTGCCACCAGCAGAGGTGGGACAGTCGACCAAGAGACCCAGTACTTC
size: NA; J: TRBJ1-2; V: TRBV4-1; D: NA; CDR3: CASSLVGSNYGYTF; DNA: TGCGCCAGCAGCCTCGTGGGCTCGAACTATGGCTACACCTTC
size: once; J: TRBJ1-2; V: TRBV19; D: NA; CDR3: CASSIPSSGYTF; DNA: TGTGCCAGTAGTATCCCATCCAGTGGCTACACCTTC
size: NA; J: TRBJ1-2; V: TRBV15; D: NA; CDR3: CATSRDDLRQGYGYTF; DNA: TGTGCCACCAGCAGAGATGATCTTAGGCAGGGGTATGGCTACACCTTC
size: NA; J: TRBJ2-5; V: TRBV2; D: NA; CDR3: CASKDGSYQETQYF; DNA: TGTGCCAGCAAGGACGGGAGTTACCAAGAGACCCAGTACTTC
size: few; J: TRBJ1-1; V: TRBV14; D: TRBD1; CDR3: CASSHGQGMNTEAFF; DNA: TGTGCCAGCAGCCACGGACAGGGGATGAACACTGAAGCTTTCTTT
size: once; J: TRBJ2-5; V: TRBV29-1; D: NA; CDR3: CSVEEGRTQYF; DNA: TGCAGCGTTGAGGAGGGTAGGACCCAGTACTTC
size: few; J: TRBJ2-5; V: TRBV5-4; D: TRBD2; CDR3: CASSPGTSGSLMETQYF; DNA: TGTGCCAGCAGCCCAGGGACTAGCGGGTCCCTTATGGAGACCCAGTACTTC
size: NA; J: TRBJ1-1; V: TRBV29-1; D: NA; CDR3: CSGVLSNTEAFF; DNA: TGCAGCGGCGTCTTATCGAACACTGAAGCTTTCTTT
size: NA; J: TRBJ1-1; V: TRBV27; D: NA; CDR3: CASSFRGAGTEAFF; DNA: TGTGCCAGCAGTTTCCGGGGGGCAGGCACTGAAGCTTTCTTT
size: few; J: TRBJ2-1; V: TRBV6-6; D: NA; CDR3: CASSLVWNNEQFF; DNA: TGTGCCAGCAGCCTAGTGTGGAACAATGAGCAGTTCTTC
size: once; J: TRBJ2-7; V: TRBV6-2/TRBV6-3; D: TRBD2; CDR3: CASSYSVLASGGSAEQYF; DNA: TGTGCCAGCAGTTACTCGGTCTTGGCTAGCGGGGGGTCGGCCGAGCAGTACTTC
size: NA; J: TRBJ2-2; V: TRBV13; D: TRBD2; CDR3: CASSSPAGEGTGELFF; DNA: TGTGCCAGCAGCTCGCCCGCGGGAGAAGGCACCGGGGAGCTGTTTTTT
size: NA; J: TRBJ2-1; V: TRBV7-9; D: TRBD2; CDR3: CASSLWLAGADEQFF; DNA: TGTGCCAGCAGCCTGTGGCTAGCGGGAGCCGATGAGCAGTTCTTC
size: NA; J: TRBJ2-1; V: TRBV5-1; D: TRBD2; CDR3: CASSAPARLAQEQFF; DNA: TGCGCCAGCAGCGCCCCGGCTCGACTAGCGCAAGAGCAGTTCTTC
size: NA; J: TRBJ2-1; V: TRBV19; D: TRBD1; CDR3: CASSRDREGEQFF; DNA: TGTGCCAGTAGTAGAGACAGGGAAGGCGAGCAGTTCTTC
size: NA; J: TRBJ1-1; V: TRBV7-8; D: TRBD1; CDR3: CASSIRGPPDYAFF; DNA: TGTGCCAGCAGCATTAGGGGGCCGCCTGATTATGCTTTCTTT
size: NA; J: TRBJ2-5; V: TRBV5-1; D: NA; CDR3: CASSLMGGQQETQYF; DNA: TGCGCCAGCAGCTTGATGGGTGGACAGCAAGAGACCCAGTACTTC
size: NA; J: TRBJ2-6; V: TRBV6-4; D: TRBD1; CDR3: CASSAGQGAFGANVLTF; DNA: TGTGCCAGCAGTGCAGGACAGGGGGCTTTTGGGGCCAACGTCCTGACTTTC
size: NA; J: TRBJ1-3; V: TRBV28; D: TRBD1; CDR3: CASGKTGGRNTIYF; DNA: TGTGCCAGCGGGAAGACAGGGGGCAGAAACACCATATATTTT
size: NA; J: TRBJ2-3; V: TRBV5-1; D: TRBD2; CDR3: CASSSGLAGFTDTQYF; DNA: TGCGCCAGCAGCTCGGGACTAGCGGGTTTCACAGATACGCAGTATTTT
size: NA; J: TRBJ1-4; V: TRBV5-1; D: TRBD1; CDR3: CASSWLTGGDEKLFF; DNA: TGCGCCAGCAGCTGGTTGACAGGGGGCGACGAAAAACTGTTTTTT